This T cell receptor beta chain was sequenced in a study of identical twins. With regard to this clonotype: Its matching antigen is unknown.

The cDNA had a unique molecular identifier and a template-switch universal primer site. One entry per CDR3 protein, called by TCRdb with MiXCR from the 5' RACE reads. The profile shows approximately 220,000 distinct CDR3 sequences, around 10% of them singletons. Overall study results and limits: Insertions were fewer in abundant cord blood beta clonotypes, whereas memory repertoires showed none of this pattern. Excess sharing between twins was weaker in beta out-of-frame sequences. Sequences that were out-of-frame, alpha and twin-shared displayed an excess of low generation probability.

V lost 2 bases and J lost 1, with 8 bases in between. The CDR3 totals 14 residues. The gene calls are TRBV12-3 or TRBV12-4 and TRBJ1-1, with D hard to call. The clonotype comes from a woman between 18 and 29 years old in good health. The sequenced material came from memory (CD45RO+) T cells sorted from blood. The CDR3 spells CASSLRHRNTEAFF. The CDR3 nucleotides read TGTGCCAGCAGTTTAAGGCATAGGAACACTGAAGCTTTCTTT.